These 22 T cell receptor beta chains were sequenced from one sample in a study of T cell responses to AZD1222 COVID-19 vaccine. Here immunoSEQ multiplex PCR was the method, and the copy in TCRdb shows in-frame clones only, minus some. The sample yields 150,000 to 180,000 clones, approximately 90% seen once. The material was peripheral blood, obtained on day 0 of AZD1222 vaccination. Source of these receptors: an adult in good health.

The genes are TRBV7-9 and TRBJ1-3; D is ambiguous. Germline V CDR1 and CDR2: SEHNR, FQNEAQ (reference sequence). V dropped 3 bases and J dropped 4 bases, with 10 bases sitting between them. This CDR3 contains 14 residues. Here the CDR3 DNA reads TGTGCCAGCAGCTTCGGGGAGAGAGGAAACACCATATATTTT. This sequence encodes CASSFGERGNTIYF.

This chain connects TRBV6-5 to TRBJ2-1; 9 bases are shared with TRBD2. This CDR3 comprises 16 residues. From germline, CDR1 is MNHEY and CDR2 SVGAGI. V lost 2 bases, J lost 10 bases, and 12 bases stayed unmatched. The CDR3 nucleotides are TGTGCCAGCAGTTACGCGCTAGCGGGGACCAGGGGGGAGCAGTTCTTC. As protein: CASSYALAGTRGEQFF.

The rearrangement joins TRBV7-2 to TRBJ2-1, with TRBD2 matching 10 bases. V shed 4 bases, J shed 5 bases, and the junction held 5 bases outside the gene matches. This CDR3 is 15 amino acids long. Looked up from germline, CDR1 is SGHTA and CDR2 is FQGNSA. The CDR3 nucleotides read TGTGCCAGCAGCTGGCTAGCGGGGGATCACAATGAGCAGTTCTTC. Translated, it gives CASSWLAGDHNEQFF.

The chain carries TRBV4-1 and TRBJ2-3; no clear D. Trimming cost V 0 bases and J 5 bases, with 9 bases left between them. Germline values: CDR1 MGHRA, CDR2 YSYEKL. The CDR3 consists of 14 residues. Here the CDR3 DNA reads TGCGCCAGCAGCCAAGAAGGAGCGATAGATACGCAGTATTTT. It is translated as CASSQEGAIDTQYF.

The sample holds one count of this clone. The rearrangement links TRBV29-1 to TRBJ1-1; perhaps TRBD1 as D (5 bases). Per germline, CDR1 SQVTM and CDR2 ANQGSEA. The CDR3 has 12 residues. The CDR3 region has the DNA TGCAGTTTGGGGCACAAGAACACTGAAGCTTTCTTT. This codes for CSLGHKNTEAFF.

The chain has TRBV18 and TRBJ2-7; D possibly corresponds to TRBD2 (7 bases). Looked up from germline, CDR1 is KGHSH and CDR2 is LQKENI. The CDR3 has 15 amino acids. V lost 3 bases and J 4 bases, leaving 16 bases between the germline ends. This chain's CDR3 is CASSPTIRGGYEQYF. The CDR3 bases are TGTGCCAGCTCACCCACTATTAGGGGGGGGTACGAGCAGTACTTC.

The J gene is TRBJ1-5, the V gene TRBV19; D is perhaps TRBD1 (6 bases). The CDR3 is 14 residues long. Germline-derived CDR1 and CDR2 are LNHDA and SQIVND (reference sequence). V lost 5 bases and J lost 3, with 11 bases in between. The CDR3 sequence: CASSFDRNNQPQHF. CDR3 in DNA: TGTGCCAGTAGTTTCGACAGGAACAATCAGCCCCAGCATTTT.

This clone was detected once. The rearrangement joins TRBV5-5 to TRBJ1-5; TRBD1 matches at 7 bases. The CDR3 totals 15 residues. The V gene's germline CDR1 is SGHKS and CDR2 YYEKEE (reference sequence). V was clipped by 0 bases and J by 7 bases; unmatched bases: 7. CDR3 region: CASSLDRGKHQPQHF. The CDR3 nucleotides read TGTGCCAGCAGCTTGGACAGGGGAAAGCACCAGCCCCAGCATTTT.

Written as DNA, the CDR3 is TGTGCCAGCAGACGTCGGGGGGGCGCATGGGAGCAGTACTTC. This sequence encodes CASRRRGGAWEQYF. The chain has TRBV7-2 and TRBJ2-7; TRBD2 agrees at 8 bases. With 6 bases clipped from V and 7 bases from J, the junction kept 11 bases outside the gene matches. Germline V CDR1 and CDR2: SGHTA, FQGNSA. This CDR3 is 14 amino acids long.

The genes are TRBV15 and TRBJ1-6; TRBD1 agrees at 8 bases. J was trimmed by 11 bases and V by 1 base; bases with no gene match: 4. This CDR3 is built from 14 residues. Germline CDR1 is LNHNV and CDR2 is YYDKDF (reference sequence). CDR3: CATSRGGTGAPLHF. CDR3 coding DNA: TGTGCCACCAGCAGAGGGGGGACAGGAGCACCCCTCCACTTT.

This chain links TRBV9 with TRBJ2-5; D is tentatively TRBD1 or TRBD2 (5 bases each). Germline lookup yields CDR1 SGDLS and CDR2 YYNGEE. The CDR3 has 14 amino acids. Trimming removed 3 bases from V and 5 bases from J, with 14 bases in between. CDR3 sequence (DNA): TGTGCCAGCAGCGAGGGACGTCATCCGGAGACCCAGTACTTC. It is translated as CASSEGRHPETQYF. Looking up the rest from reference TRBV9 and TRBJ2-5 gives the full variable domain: DSGVTQTPKHLITATGQRVTLRCSPRSGDLSVYWYQQSLDQGLQFLIQYYNGEERAKGNILERFSAQQFPDLHSELNLSSLELGDSALYFCASSEGRHPETQYFGPGTRLLVL.

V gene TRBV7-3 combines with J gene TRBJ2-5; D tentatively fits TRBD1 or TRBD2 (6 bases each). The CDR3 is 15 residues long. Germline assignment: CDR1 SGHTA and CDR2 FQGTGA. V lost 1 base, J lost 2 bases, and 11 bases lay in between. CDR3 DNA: TGTGCCAGCAGCTTAATGGGGGGCCCACAAGAGACCCAGTACTTC. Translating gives CASSLMGGPQETQYF.

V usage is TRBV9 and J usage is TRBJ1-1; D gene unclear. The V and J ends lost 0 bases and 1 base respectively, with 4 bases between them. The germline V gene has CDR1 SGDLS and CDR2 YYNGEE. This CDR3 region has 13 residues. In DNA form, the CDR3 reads TGTGCCAGCAGCGTAGACGGGAACACTGAAGCTTTCTTT. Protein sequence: CASSVDGNTEAFF.

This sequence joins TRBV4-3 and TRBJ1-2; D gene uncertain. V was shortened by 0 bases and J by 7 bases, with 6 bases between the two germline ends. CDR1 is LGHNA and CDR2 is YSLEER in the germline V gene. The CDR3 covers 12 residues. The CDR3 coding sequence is TGCGCCAGCAGCCAAGATAGGCGTGGCTACACCTTC. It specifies CASSQDRRGYTF.

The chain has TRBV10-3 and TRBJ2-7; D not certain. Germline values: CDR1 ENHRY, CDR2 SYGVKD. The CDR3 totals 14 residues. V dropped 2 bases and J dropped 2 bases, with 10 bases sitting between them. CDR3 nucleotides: TGTGCCATCAGTGAGCTCGGTTTACCCTACGAGCAGTACTTC. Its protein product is CAISELGLPYEQYF.

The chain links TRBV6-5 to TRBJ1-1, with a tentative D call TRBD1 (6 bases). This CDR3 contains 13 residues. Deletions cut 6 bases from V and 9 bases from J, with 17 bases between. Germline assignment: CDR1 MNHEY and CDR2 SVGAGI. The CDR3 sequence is CASRTGGQEKAFF. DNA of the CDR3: TGTGCCAGCAGAACCGGGGGCCAGGAGAAAGCTTTCTTT.

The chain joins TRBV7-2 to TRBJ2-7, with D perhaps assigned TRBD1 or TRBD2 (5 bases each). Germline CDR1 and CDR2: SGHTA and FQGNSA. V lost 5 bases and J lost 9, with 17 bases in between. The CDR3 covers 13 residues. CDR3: CASSHRDGIGQYF. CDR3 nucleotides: TGTGCCAGCAGCCACCGGGACGGCATAGGGCAGTACTTC.

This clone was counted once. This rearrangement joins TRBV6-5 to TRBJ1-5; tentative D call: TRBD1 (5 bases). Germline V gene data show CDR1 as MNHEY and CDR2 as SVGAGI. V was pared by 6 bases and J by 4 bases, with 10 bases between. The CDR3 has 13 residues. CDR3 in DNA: TGTGCCAGCAGACAGGTACCTAATCAGCCCCAGCATTTT. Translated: CASRQVPNQPQHF.

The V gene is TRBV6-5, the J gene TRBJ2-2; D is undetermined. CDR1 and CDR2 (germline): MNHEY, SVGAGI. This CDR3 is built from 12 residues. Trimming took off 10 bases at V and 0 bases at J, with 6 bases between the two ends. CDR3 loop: CATESNTGELFF. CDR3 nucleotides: TGTGCCACCGAGTCGAACACCGGGGAGCTGTTTTTT.

The DNA for the CDR3 is TGTGCCAGCAGTCTCGAGGGGGGGGCAATTAGTGGCTACACCTTC. Protein sequence: CASSLEGGAISGYTF. The genes are TRBV2 and TRBJ1-2; D might be TRBD1 (6 bases). The ends were cut back, 5 bases at V and 7 bases at J, with 20 bases in the middle. The CDR3 has 15 residues. Per the germline V gene, CDR1 is SNHLY and CDR2 is FYNNEI.

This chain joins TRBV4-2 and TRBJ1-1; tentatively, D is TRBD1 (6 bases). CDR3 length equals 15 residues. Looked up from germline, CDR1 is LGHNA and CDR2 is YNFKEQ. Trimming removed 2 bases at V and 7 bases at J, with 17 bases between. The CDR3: CASSQHSGAGDEAFF. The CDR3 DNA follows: TGTGCCAGCAGCCAACATTCGGGGGCAGGGGATGAAGCTTTCTTT.

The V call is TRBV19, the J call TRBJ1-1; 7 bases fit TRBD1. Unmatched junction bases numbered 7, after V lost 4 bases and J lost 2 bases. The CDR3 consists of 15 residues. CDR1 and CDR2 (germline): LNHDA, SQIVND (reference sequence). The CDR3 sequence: CASSRSGQQNTEAFF. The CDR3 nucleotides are TGTGCCAGTAGTAGATCGGGACAGCAAAACACTGAAGCTTTCTTT.